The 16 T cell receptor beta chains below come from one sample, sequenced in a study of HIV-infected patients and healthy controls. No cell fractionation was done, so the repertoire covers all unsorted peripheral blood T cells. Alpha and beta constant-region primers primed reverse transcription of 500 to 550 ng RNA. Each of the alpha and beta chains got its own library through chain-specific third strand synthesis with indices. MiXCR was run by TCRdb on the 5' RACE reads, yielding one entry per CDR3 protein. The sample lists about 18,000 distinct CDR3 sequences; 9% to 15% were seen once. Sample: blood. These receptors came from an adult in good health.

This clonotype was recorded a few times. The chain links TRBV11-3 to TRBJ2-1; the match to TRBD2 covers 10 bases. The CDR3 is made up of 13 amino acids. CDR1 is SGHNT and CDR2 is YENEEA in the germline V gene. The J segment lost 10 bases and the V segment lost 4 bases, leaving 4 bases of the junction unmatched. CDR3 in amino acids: CASSSAGLAEQFF. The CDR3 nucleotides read TGTGCCAGCAGCTCCGCGGGACTAGCGGAGCAGTTCTTC.

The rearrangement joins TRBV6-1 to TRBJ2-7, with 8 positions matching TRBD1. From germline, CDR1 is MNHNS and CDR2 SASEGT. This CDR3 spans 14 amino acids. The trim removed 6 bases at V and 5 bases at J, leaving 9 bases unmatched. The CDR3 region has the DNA TGTGCCAGCAGGCGGACAGGGCCCGGGGACGAGCAGTACTTC. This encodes CASRRTGPGDEQYF.

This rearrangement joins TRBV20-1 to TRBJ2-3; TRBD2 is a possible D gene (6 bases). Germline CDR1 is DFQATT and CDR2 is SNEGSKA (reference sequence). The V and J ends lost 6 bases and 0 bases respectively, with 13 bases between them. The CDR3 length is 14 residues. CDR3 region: CSAWRGTSTDTQYF. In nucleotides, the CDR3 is TGCAGTGCCTGGAGGGGTACTAGCACAGATACGCAGTATTTT.

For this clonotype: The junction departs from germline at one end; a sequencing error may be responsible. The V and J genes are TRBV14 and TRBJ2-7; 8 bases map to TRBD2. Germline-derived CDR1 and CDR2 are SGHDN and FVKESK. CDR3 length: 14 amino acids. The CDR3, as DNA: TGTGCCAGCAGCCAAGTAGCGGGATGGTACGAGCGGTACTTC. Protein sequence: CASSQVAGWYERYF.

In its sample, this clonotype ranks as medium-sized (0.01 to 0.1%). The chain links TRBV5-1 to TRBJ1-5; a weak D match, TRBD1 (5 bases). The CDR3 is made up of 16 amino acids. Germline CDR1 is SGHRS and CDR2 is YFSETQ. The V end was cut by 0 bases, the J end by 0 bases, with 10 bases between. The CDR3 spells CASSLEGPHSNQPQHF. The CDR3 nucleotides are TGCGCCAGCAGCTTGGAGGGACCCCATAGCAATCAGCCCCAGCATTTT.

The CDR3 sequence is CASSYVGGINYGYTF. As DNA, the CDR3 is TGTGCCAGCAGTTACGTTGGGGGGATCAACTATGGCTACACCTTC. The chain is built from TRBV6-5 and TRBJ1-2; D perhaps matches TRBD1 (5 bases). Trimming pared 2 bases from V and 2 bases from J, leaving 12 bases between. Germline CDR1 and CDR2: MNHEY and SVGAGI. The CDR3 is 15 amino acids.

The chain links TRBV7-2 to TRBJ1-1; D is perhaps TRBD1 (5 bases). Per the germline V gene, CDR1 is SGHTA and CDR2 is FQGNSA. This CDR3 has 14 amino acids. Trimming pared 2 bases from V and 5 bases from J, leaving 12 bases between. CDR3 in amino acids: CASSLRQGGTEAFF. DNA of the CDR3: TGTGCCAGCAGCTTACGGCAGGGAGGGACTGAAGCTTTCTTT. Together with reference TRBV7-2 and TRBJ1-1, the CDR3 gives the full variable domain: GAGVSQSPSNKVTEKGKDVELRCDPISGHTALYWYRQSLGQGLEFLIYFQGNSAPDKSGLPSDRFSAERTGGSVSTLTIQRTQQEDSAVYLCASSLRQGGTEAFFGQGTRLTVV.

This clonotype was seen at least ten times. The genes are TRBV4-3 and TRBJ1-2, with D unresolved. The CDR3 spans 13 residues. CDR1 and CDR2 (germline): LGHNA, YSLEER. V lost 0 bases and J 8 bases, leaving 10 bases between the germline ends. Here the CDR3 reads CASSQDRNYGYTF. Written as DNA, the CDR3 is TGCGCCAGCAGCCAAGACAGAAATTACGGCTACACCTTC.

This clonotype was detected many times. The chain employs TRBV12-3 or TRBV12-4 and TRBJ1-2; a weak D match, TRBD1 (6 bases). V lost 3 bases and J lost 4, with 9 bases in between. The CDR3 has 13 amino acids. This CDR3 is CASSLDSFYGYTF. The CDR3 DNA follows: TGTGCCAGCAGTTTGGACAGCTTCTATGGCTACACCTTC.

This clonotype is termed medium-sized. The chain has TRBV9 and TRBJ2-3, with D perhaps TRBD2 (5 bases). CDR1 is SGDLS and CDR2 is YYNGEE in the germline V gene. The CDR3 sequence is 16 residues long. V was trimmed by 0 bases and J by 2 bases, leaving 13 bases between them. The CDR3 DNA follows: TGTGCCAGCAGCGTAGGGTTAGCGCAGAACACAGATACGCAGTATTTT. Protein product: CASSVGLAQNTDTQYF.

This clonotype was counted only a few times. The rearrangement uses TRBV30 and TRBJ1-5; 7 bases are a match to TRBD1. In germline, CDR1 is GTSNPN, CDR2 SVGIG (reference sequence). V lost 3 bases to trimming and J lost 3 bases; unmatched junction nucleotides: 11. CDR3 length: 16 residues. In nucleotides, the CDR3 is TGTGCCTGGAGGGACCCCGGGACAGCGTTCAATCAGCCCCAGCATTTT. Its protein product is CAWRDPGTAFNQPQHF. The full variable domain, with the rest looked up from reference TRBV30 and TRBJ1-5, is SQTIHQWPATLVQPVGSPLSLECTVEGTSNPNLYWYRQAAGRGLQLLFYSVGIGQISSEVPQNLSASRPQDRQFILSSKKLLLSDSGFYLCAWRDPGTAFNQPQHFGDGTRLSIL.

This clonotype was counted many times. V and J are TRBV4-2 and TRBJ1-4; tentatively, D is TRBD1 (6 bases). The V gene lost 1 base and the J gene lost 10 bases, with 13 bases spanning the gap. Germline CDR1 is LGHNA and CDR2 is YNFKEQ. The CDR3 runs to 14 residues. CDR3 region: CASSQAVEGGKLFF. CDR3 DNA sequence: TGTGCCAGCAGCCAAGCGGTTGAAGGGGGAAAACTGTTTTTT.

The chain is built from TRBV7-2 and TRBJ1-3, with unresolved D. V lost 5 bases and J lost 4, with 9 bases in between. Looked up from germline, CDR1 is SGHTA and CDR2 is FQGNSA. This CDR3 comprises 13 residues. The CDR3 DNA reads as TGTGCCAGCAGCAGTTATTGGGGAAACACCATATATTTT. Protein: CASSSYWGNTIYF.

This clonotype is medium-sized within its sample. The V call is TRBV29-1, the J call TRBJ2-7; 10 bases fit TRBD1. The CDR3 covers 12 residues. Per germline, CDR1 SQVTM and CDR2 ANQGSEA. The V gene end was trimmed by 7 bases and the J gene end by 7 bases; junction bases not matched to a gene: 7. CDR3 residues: CSAGQGVREQYF. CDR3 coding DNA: TGCAGCGCCGGACAGGGGGTCAGGGAGCAGTACTTC.

The CDR3 reads CSAIQGHNSPLHF. CDR3 nucleotide sequence: TGCAGTGCTATCCAGGGCCATAATTCACCCCTCCACTTT. This chain connects TRBV20-1 to TRBJ1-6; D may be TRBD1 (5 bases). The V gene lost 4 bases and the J gene lost 5 bases, with 9 bases spanning the gap. Germline V gene data show CDR1 as DFQATT and CDR2 as SNEGSKA (reference sequence). CDR3 size: 13 residues.

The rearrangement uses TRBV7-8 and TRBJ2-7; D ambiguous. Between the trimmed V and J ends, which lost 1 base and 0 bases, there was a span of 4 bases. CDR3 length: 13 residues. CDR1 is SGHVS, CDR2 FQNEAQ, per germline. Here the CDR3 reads CASSLGFSYEQYF. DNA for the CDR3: TGTGCCAGCAGCTTAGGGTTCTCCTACGAGCAGTACTTC.